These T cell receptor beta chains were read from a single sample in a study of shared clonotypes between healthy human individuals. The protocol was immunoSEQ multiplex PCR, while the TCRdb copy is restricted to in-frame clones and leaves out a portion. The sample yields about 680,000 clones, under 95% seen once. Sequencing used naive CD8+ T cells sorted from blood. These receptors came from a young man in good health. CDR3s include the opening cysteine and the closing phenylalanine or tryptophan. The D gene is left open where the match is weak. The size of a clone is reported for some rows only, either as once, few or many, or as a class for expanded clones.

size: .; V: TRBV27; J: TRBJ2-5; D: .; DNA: TGTGCCAGCACCCAGCGGGCCCTGGGGAAGGAGACCCAGTACTTC; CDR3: CASTQRALGKETQYF
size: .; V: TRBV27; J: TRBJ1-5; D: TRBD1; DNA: TGTGCCAGCAGTCCAGGGACAGGGTGGCAGCCCCAGCATTTT; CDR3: CASSPGTGWQPQHF
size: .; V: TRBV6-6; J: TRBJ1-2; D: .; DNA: TGTGCCAGCAGTTTGGATGCCGCTAACTATGGCTACACCTTC; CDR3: CASSLDAANYGYTF
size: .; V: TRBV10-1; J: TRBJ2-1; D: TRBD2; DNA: TGCGCCAGCAGGAAGGGGACTAGCGGGACTAATGAGCAGTTCTTC; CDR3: CASRKGTSGTNEQFF
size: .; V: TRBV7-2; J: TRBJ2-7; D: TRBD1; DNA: TGTGCCAGCAGCCTCGGACAGGGGTTGTTCGAGCAGTACTTC; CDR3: CASSLGQGLFEQYF
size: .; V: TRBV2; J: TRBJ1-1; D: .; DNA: TGTGCCAGCACCGGGGCCTTCACTGAAGCTTTCTTT; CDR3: CASTGAFTEAFF
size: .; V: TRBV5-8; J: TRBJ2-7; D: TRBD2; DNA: TGTGCCAGCAGCGAGGCAGCGGGAGGTTCCTTCTCCTACGAGCAGTACTTC; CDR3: CASSEAAGGSFSYEQYF
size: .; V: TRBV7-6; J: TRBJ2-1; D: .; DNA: TGTGCCAGCAGCTTCGAACTCTCACGTGAGCAGTTCTTC; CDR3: CASSFELSREQFF
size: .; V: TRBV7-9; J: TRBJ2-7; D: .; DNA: TGTGCCAGCAGCTTAGTCCCCTTGGGCAGCTTGTACTACGAGCAGTACTTC; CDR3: CASSLVPLGSLYYEQYF
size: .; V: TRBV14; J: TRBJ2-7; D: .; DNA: TGTGCCAGCAGCCAGTCTTGGCCGACATACGAGCAGTACTTC; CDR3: CASSQSWPTYEQYF
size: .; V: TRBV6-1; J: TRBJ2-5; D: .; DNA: TGTGCCAGCCATCGAAGTCAGGTTTGGGAGACCCAGTACTTC; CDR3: CASHRSQVWETQYF
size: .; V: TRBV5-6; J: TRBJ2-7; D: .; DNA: TGTGCCAGCAGCCGAAAAACCTACGAGCAGTACTTC; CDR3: CASSRKTYEQYF
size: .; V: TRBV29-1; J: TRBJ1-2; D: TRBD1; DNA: TGCAGCGCCCGCAGTGGGACAGAATATGGCTACACCTTC; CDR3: CSARSGTEYGYTF
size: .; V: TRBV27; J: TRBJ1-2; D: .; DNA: TGTGCCAGCAGTTCGCTGATGACCTCTAACTATGGCTACACCTTC; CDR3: CASSSLMTSNYGYTF
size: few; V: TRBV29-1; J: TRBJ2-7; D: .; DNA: TGCAGCGTTGACTTACAGGGCCAGCAGTACTTC; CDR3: CSVDLQGQQYF
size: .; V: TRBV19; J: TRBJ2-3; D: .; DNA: TGTGCCAGTAGCCTCATACTAGCCGGGCCGGGCACAGATACGCAGTATTTT; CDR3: CASSLILAGPGTDTQYF
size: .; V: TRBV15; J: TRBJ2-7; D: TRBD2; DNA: TGTGCCACCAGCAGGACTCTAGCGGGAGCGTCCTACGAGCAGTACTTC; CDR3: CATSRTLAGASYEQYF
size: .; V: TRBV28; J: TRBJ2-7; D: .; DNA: TGTGCCAGCAGGATGGAGACAGGCACCTACGAGCAGTACTTC; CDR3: CASRMETGTYEQYF
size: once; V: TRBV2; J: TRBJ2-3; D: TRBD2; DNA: TGTGCCAGCAGAGCTAGCGGGAGGGCAACAGATACGCAGTATTTT; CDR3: CASRASGRATDTQYF